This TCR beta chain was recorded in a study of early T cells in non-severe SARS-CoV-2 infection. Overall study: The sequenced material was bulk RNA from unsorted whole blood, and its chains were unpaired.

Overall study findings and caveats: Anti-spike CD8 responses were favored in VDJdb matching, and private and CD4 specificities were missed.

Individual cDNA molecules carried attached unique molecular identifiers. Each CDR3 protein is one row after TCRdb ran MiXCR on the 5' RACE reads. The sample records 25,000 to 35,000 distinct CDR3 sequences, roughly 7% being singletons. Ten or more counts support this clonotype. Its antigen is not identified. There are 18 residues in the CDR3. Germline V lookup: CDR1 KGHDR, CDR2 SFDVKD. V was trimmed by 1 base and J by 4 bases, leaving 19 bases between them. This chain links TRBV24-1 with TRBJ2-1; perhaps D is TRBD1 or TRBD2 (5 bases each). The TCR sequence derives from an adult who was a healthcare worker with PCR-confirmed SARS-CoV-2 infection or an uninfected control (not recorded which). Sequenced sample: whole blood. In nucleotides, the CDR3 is TGTGCCACCAGTGATTTTCGCTTGACCGGGACGGGGTACAATGAGCAGTTCTTC. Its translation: CATSDFRLTGTGYNEQFF.